The 4 T cell receptor beta chains below were found in one sample sequenced in a study of blood T cell repertoires in COVID-19. Measured with immunoSEQ multiplex PCR; TCRdb has only the in-frame clones, and not every one. The repertoire holds about 170,000 clones, with roughly 84% as singletons. Sequenced: PBMCs or T cells enriched from blood (not recorded which). These TCRs come from a woman aged 50 to 60 who had recovered from COVID-19.

The rearrangement uses TRBV2 and TRBJ1-1; D not resolved. The CDR3 has 13 amino acids. V lost 5 bases, J lost 1 base, and 8 bases lay in between. Per germline, CDR1 SNHLY and CDR2 FYNNEI. Written as DNA, the CDR3 is TGTGCCAGCAGTAGGGAGGGGAACACTGAAGCTTTCTTT. It is translated as CASSREGNTEAFF.

J is TRBJ2-4 and V is TRBV7-2; a weak D match, TRBD1 (6 bases). The CDR3 loop spans 15 amino acids. Germline-derived CDR1 and CDR2 are SGHTA and FQGNSA. The germline V and J ends were trimmed by 5 bases and 5 bases, with 16 bases remaining between them. In nucleotides, the CDR3 is TGTGCCAGCAGCATATCAGGGGTCAAGCAAAACATTCAGTACTTC. It specifies CASSISGVKQNIQYF.

The CDR3 bases are TGTGCCAGCAGTGCCCTCAGGACGAACACCGGGGAGCTGTTTTTT. Translated, it gives CASSALRTNTGELFF. The chain carries TRBV6-2 or TRBV6-3 and TRBJ2-2; D is unresolved. Looked up from germline, CDR1 is MNHEY and CDR2 is SVGEGT. The CDR3 totals 15 residues. Trimming took 5 bases from V and 0 from J, leaving 10 bases between them.

This rearrangement joins TRBV28 to TRBJ1-1; 10 bases fit TRBD1. The CDR3 covers 13 residues. The junction had 3 bases not matched to a gene; V was cut back by 7 bases and J by 4 bases. The germline V gene encodes CDR1 MDHEN and CDR2 SYDVKM. As DNA, the CDR3 is TGTGCCAGCAAACGGACAGGGGGCACTGAAGCTTTCTTT. Its protein product is CASKRTGGTEAFF.